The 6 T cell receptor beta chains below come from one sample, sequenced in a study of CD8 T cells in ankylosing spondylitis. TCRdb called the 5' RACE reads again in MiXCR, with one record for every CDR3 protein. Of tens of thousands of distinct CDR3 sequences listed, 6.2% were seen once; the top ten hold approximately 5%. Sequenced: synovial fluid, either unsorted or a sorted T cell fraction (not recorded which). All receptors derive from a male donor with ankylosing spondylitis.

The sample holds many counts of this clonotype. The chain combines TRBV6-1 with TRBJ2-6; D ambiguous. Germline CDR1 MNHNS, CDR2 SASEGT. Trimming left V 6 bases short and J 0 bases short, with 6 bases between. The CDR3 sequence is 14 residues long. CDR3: CASRIGSGANVLTF. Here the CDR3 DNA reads TGTGCCAGCAGGATCGGCTCTGGGGCCAACGTCCTGACTTTC.

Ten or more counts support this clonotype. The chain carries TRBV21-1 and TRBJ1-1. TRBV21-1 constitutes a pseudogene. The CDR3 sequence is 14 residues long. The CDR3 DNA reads TGTGCCAGCAGCAAAGTGAACATCCACACTGAAGCTTTCTTT. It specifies CASSKVNIHTEAFF.

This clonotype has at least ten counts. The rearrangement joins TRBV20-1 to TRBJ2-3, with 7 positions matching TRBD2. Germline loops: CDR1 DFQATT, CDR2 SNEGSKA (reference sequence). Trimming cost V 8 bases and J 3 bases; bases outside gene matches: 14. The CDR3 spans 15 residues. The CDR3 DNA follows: TGCAGTCTGGAAGCGCCCCGAGCGGGAACAGATACGCAGTATTTT. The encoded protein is CSLEAPRAGTDTQYF.

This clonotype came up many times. The CDR3 nucleotides are TGCGCCAGCAGCTCTAGCGGGAAGGACAATGAGCAGTTCTTC. This gives the protein CASSSSGKDNEQFF. The chain is built from TRBV5-1 and TRBJ2-1; TRBD2 agrees at 9 bases. The CDR3 contains 14 residues. The V and J ends lost 3 bases and 5 bases, in that order; junction bases with no gene match: 3. Germline CDR1 SGHRS, CDR2 YFSETQ.

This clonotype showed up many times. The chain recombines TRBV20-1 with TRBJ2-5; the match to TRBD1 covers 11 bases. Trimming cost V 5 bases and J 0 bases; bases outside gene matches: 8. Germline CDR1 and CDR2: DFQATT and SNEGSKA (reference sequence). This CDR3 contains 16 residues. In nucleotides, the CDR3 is TGCAGTGCTGCCAGGACAGGGGGCGAGGACCAAGAGACCCAGTACTTC. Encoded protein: CSAARTGGEDQETQYF.

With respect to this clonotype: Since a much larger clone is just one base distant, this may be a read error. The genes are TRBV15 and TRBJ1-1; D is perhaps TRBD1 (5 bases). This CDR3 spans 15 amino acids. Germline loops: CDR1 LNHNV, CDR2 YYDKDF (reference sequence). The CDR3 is CDTSGGSRRGTEAFF. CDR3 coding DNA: TGTGACACCAGCGGGGGGTCCAGGCGAGGCACTGAAGCTTTCTTT.